Reported below is one T cell receptor beta chain. Its target is unknown. This specimen comes from a study of cytomegalovirus exposure and HLA in healthy donors. Turning to the study itself: Of roughly 400 genotyped donors, approximately 84% clustered with self-reported Caucasian donors. Study-level results: According to an earlier analysis, most TCR beta V segments yielded productive rearrangements about 90% or about 30% of the time. Reportedly, HLA-A and HLA-B alleles of most subjects were accurately predicted from TCR beta. In a later analysis, a missense DCLRE1C variant was linked to TCR beta V- and J-gene trimming.

The PCR employed 60 Vbeta primers together with 13 Jbeta primers. Clones were sequenced by immunoSEQ multiplex PCR, and TCRdb holds only the in-frame ones, with some missing. The profile shows 170,000 or so clones, roughly three quarters of them singletons. Sequencing used PBMCs. This TCR derives from a woman aged 50 to 65 in good health and CMV-seropositive.

CDR3 amino acids: CASSVDGSGANVLTF. The CDR3 DNA follows: TGTGCCAGCAGCGTAGACGGCTCTGGGGCCAACGTCCTGACTTTC. The rearrangement uses TRBV9 and TRBJ2-6; no clear D. Trimming took 0 bases from V and 0 from J, leaving 4 bases between them. CDR1 and CDR2 from the germline V gene are SGDLS and YYNGEE. The CDR3 has 15 residues.